The present TCR beta chain was sequenced within a study of CXCR3-negative and CXCR3-positive naive CD8 T cells (dated by TCRdb to between 2018 and 2021). As for the study more broadly: In total, roughly 140 million TRB reads were obtained, which works out to roughly 1.5 +/- 0.3 million reads per library. Data from fewer than 12 donors, pooled across two independent experiments, went into the diversity and physicochemical repertoire analyses. TRBV-TRBJ cluster analysis included naive subsets from roughly 5 donors and memory cells from 3 donors. The study at large found these results: Freshly isolated PBMCs were used for most assays because CXCR3 expression went down partially after cryopreservation. Comparably high repertoire diversity was found in both naive subsets, whereas much lower repertoire diversity was found in memory CD8+ T cells. Within the same donor, TRBV-TRBJ usage looked similar between naive CXCR3-negative and CXCR3-positive cells, but memory cells had distinct patterns. Surface CD5, linked to self-reactivity in mice, was comparable between naive subsets; TCR interaction strength was therefore also inferred from TRB CDR3 physicochemical properties. TRB CDR3s from CXCR3-positive naive cells showed higher hydrophobicity (lower Kidera factor 4), lower energy, and higher strength and volume indices than CXCR3-negative naive cells.

Note on this clonotype: Its recognized antigen is unknown.

Instrument on record: NextSeq 550. The Human TCR Profiling Kit (MiLaboratory) was used to prepare UMI-labeled 5' RACE TRB cDNA libraries. The full amount of extracted RNA was used for cDNA synthesis, and the full amount of resulting cDNA was used for PCR amplification. The libraries were made side by side, with each library going through the same number of PCR cycles. The paper's processing steps were these. With a minimum of two reads required per UMI, MIGEC and MiXCR pulled out about 50,000 +/- 10,000 unique UMI-labeled TRB cDNA molecules from each library. On average, approximately 40,000 +/- 10,000 functional in-frame TRB CDR3 nucleotide clonotypes lacking stop codons were found per library. After downsampling to 5000 UMI-labeled TRB molecules per sample, diversity metrics such as normalized Shannon-Wiener and Chao1 were calculated in VDJtools. VDJtools computed clonotype-size-weighted physicochemical properties of the central five CDR3 residues: interaction energy, strength, volume and Kidera factor 4. TCRdb reprocessed the reads; each CDR3 protein sequence makes one entry, and DNA is unavailable. TCRdb's processing, not the authors' own work, is the source of the V and J calls. This specimen's table enumerates about 150,000 distinct CDR3 sequences. The top ten clones comprise 0.41% of the sample.

Each CD8+ T cell subset was flow-sorted in triplicate, and around 300,000 cells per subset were placed directly into RLT lysis buffer. Naive CD8+ T cells were defined stringently as CD45RO-CCR7+CD27+CD95- to exclude memory contaminants. Standard density gradient centrifugation was used to isolate peripheral blood mononuclear cells from buffy coats. Naive CXCR3-negative and CXCR3-positive CD8+ T cells were flow-sorted on a FACSAria III. Total RNA was extracted from sorted cells using an RNeasy Mini Kit. From cysteine to phenylalanine, the CDR3 is 14 amino acids long. No DNA is listed. Sequenced material: naive CXCR3+ CD8+ T cells from blood. The sample's cell subset or site label, decoded: CD45RO-CCR7+CD27+CD95- naive CD8+ T cells expressing CXCR3 (TNR3+). The clonotype originates from a human donor in good health. Some clones in this sample may be carry-over from other donors' samples. The chain is assembled from TRBV12-3 or TRBV12-4 and TRBJ2-7; lacking DNA, the TRBD2 call made by TCRdb goes unchecked. CDR3 loop: CASSSLASSYEQYF.